Sequencing of this T cell receptor (beta chain) was carried out in a study of blood T cell repertoires in COVID-19. Using immunoSEQ multiplex PCR, the repertoire was profiled, and TCRdb retains in-frame clones only, with some absent. The repertoire holds 84,000 or so clones, with about 85% as singletons. The sequenced sample consisted of peripheral blood. The sequence derives from a woman between 65 and 79 years old with active or convalescent COVID-19.

This chain's CDR3 is CASSLSAGGETQYF. CDR3 bases: TGTGCCAGCAGCTTAAGTGCAGGGGGGGAGACCCAGTACTTC. The chain combines TRBV11-2 with TRBJ2-5, with D possibly matching TRBD1 (7 bases). The CDR3 length is 14 residues. Germline-derived CDR1 and CDR2 are SGHAT and FQNNGV. Trimming removed 2 bases at V and 5 bases at J, with 12 bases between. Full variable domain (outside the CDR3, taken from reference TRBV11-2 and TRBJ2-5): EAGVAQSPRYKIIEKRQSVAFWCNPISGHATLYWYQQILGQGPKLLIQFQNNGVVDDSQLPKDRFSAERLKGVDSTLKIQPAKLEDSAVYLCASSLSAGGETQYFGPGTRLLVL.